This T cell receptor beta chain was observed in a study of glioma-infiltrating T cells after dendritic cell vaccination (dated by TCRdb to the mid-2010s). Background on the whole study: The cohort included about 15 glioblastoma patients drawn from Phase I and II dendritic cell vaccination trials, of whom 9 were newly diagnosed and 6 had recurrent disease. Survival after dendritic cell vaccination was correlated with TCR sequencing metrics, including TIL content and tumor-blood repertoire overlap. The vaccine was prepared from monocyte-derived dendritic cells that were cultured for approximately seven days with IL-4 and GM-CSF and then pulsed overnight with autologous tumor lysate. Patients received three intradermal dendritic cell vaccine injections at biweekly intervals in the arm below the axilla. Pretreatment tumor was obtained from residual fresh-frozen tissue of the resection from which the autologous tumor lysate vaccine had been prepared. Patients received autologous tumor lysate-pulsed dendritic cell vaccination between about 2002 and 2013. In glioblastoma patients vaccinated with dendritic cells, deep sequencing of TCR beta CDR3 regions served to measure the amount of tumor-infiltrating lymphocytes and to compare repertoires between tumor and blood. Results and caveats for the whole study, not just this receptor: The cohort was small and heterogeneous, with few patients having full blood and tumor sets and even fewer initial-recurrent tumor pairs. The response model built on TCR overlap across three groups was characterized as speculative, with prospective validation still needed. TCR clonality showed no direct relationship with survival, which suggests that a diverse polyclonal response may matter. Longer time to progression and overall survival after dendritic cell vaccination were predicted by higher estimated pretreatment TIL content.

To be selected, patients needed enough residual fresh-frozen tumor tissue and more than two years of available survival data. Molecular status otherwise varied across the glioblastoma patients, but none of them carried an isocitrate dehydrogenase mutation. Tumor specimens were washed free of blood, necrotic areas were removed, and H&E staining confirmed over 20% tumor content before DNA isolation. The Qiagen DNeasy Blood extraction Kit was used for extraction of genomic DNA. The immunoSEQ assay amplified TCRB CDR3 regions from roughly 2 micrograms of genomic DNA, or from all available DNA when less than that amount was available. Multiplex PCR used 60 forward primers for TCR V beta segments and 13 reverse primers for J beta segments. To estimate reads per starting template, synthetic control templates were spiked into each sample at limiting dilution. The Illumina HiSeq System generated 87 bp sequencing reads. In the original analysis: PCR and sequencing errors were removed by a nearest neighbor algorithm that merged closely related sequences. The study used only tumor samples in which more than 100 unique TCRs were identified. Estimated TIL fraction divided T cell count from reads and spike-in coverage by input cells, assuming 6.4 pg DNA per diploid cell. TCR overlap was defined as the percentage of unique tumor TCR beta sequences that were also found in the peripheral blood of the same patient. TCRdb limited this immuneACCESS table to in-frame rearrangements with V and J called. A share of clones is missing; checked studies link under half to unresolved V genes, and the rest is unexplained. The D gene and trimming were derived from the DNA, and the V and J assignments and clone size from that table. The table for this sample lists around 3,100 clones; about three quarters of them were counted only once. About 4.3% of the sample lies in the top ten.

With regard to this clone: The clone's antigen remains unknown. An end of the junction does not agree with germline; a read error may underlie this. The same CDR3 also results from other DNA sequences found in this sample.

This receptor was obtained from a human donor with glioblastoma. The sequencing used tumor tissue, collected before dendritic cell vaccination.

This receptor carries the CDR3 CASRDRGGGNSPLHF. At the DNA level, the sequence is TGTGCCAGCAGGGACAGGGGGGGCGGTAATTCCCCCCTCCACTTT. Recombination linked TRBV2 to TRBJ1-6; 10 bases in the junction line up with TRBD1. The germline V gene specifies SNHLY as CDR1 and FYNNEI as CDR2. The CDR3, from cysteine to phenylalanine, totals 15 residues. The only DNA kept is the CDR3, 45 bases in frame from the first base.